These 27 T cell receptor beta chains were sequenced from one sample in a study of T cells in localized non-small cell lung cancer. The table came from immunoSEQ multiplex PCR; TCRdb's copy has only in-frame clones and leaves some out. Of around 94,000 clones detected, roughly 87% appear once; the ten largest clones hold 15%. The sequencing used peripheral blood, collected before any cancer treatment. These receptors all come from a man between 35 and 75 years old with stage I squamous cell lung carcinoma.

The V call is TRBV29-1, the J call TRBJ1-1; D might be TRBD1 (5 bases). The germline V and J ends were trimmed by 7 bases and 5 bases, with 14 bases remaining between them. The CDR3 extends over 12 amino acids. Germline V gives CDR1 SQVTM, CDR2 ANQGSEA. The CDR3 reads CSARTLGTEAFF. The CDR3 coding sequence is TGCAGCGCTAGGACACTTGGGACTGAAGCTTTCTTT.

J is TRBJ2-1 and V is TRBV7-7; D may correspond to TRBD1 or TRBD2 (5 bases each). Germline assignment: CDR1 SSHAT and CDR2 FNYEAQ (reference sequence). The ends were cut back, 5 bases at V and 5 bases at J, with 10 bases in the middle. The CDR3 contains 13 residues. CDR3: CASSPGTHNEQFF. The CDR3 bases are TGTGCCAGCAGCCCAGGGACCCACAATGAGCAGTTCTTC.

The genes are TRBV29-1 and TRBJ1-2, with a tentative D call TRBD1 (5 bases). Looked up from germline, CDR1 is SQVTM and CDR2 is ANQGSEA. V was pared by 6 bases and J by 7 bases, with 18 bases between. The CDR3 covers 13 residues. This chain's CDR3 is CSVGPAGGSGYTF. CDR3 DNA: TGCAGCGTCGGGCCTGCCGGGGGTTCTGGCTACACCTTC.

The chain is built from TRBV6-6 and TRBJ1-6; D is possibly TRBD1 (5 bases). The V end lost 2 bases, the J end lost 8 bases, and 13 bases lay between the germline ends. The CDR3 length is 15 residues. Germline CDR1 and CDR2: MNHNY and SVGAGI (reference sequence). CDR3 nucleotide sequence: TGTGCCAGCAGTTACGCGGGACGGAATGATTCACCCCTCCACTTT. Amino acids: CASSYAGRNDSPLHF.

The CDR3 region has the DNA TGTGCCAGCAGCTTGGACGTAAGTGGCTACACCTTC. As protein: CASSLDVSGYTF. The chain links TRBV5-5 to TRBJ1-2; D remains ambiguous. Germline V gives CDR1 SGHKS, CDR2 YYEKEE (reference sequence). Trimming took off 0 bases at V and 7 bases at J, with 7 bases between the two ends. The CDR3 has 12 residues. Supplemented by reference TRBV5-5 and TRBJ1-2, the full variable domain reads DAGVTQSPTHLIKTRGQQVTLRCSPISGHKSVSWYQQVLGQGPQFIFQYYEKEERGRGNFPDRFSARQFPNYSSELNVNALLLGDSALYLCASSLDVSGYTFGSGTRLTVV.

The rearrangement uses TRBV7-8 and TRBJ2-7; a weak D match, TRBD1 (5 bases). CDR1 is SGHVS and CDR2 is FQNEAQ in the germline V gene. The CDR3 has 15 amino acids. The V and J ends lost 3 bases and 0 bases respectively, with 12 bases between them. CDR3 residues: CASSFQGLSSYEQYF. The CDR3 DNA reads TGTGCCAGCAGCTTCCAGGGCCTTAGCTCCTACGAGCAGTACTTC.

In this sample, this clone turned up once. The V call is TRBV25-1, the J call TRBJ1-2, with 12 bases lining up with TRBD1. The CDR3 loop spans 14 amino acids. V shed 6 bases and J 9 bases; nucleotides not matched to a gene: 8. Germline CDR1 and CDR2: MGHDK and SYGVNS. The CDR3 bases are TGTGCCAGCAGACCTCCGGGACAGGGGGCGAGCTACACCTTC. It codes for CASRPPGQGASYTF.

The chain is built from TRBV6-6 and TRBJ2-5, with a possible D match to TRBD1 (5 bases). V lost 5 bases and J 4 bases, leaving 11 bases between the germline ends. The CDR3 totals 13 residues. Germline-derived CDR1 and CDR2 are MNHNY and SVGAGI (reference sequence). The CDR3 sequence: CASSLQGTETQYF. CDR3 DNA sequence: TGTGCCAGCAGTCTCCAGGGTACAGAGACCCAGTACTTC.

This clone was detected a few times. CDR3 sequence reads: CASSSQGGSNGYTF. CDR3 sequence (DNA): TGTGCCAGCAGCTCACAGGGGGGAAGTAATGGCTACACCTTC. The chain carries TRBV9 and TRBJ1-2, with TRBD1 matching 8 bases. CDR3 size: 14 residues. Trimming took 4 bases from V and 6 from J; bases not matched to a gene: 8. Germline loops: CDR1 SGDLS, CDR2 YYNGEE.

The genes are TRBV28 and TRBJ2-2; D is possibly TRBD2 (6 bases). Germline-derived CDR1 and CDR2 are MDHEN and SYDVKM. The CDR3 loop spans 16 amino acids. V lost 3 bases, J lost 0 bases, and 11 bases lay in between. CDR3 nucleotides: TGTGCCAGCAGTTTGGCGGGACGTCCGAACACCGGGGAGCTGTTTTTT. Protein sequence: CASSLAGRPNTGELFF.

V is TRBV5-1 and J is TRBJ1-1; 7 nucleotides align to TRBD1. V was clipped by 2 bases and J by 2 bases; unmatched bases: 3. This CDR3 has 14 amino acids. Per the germline V gene, CDR1 is SGHRS and CDR2 is YFSETQ. The CDR3 region is CASSFDRENTEAFF. DNA of the CDR3: TGCGCCAGCAGCTTCGACAGGGAAAACACTGAAGCTTTCTTT. Full variable domain (remainder filled in from reference TRBV5-1 and TRBJ1-1): KAGVTQTPRYLIKTRGQQVTLSCSPISGHRSVSWYQQTPGQGLQFLFEYFSETQRNKGNFPGRFSGRQFSNSRSEMNVSTLELGDSALYLCASSFDRENTEAFFGQGTRLTVV.

The chain carries TRBV18 and TRBJ1-1; D may be TRBD1 (5 bases). Trimming stripped 6 bases from V and 1 base from J, with 9 bases between. CDR1 is KGHSH, CDR2 LQKENI, per germline. The CDR3 has 13 amino acids. As DNA, the CDR3 is TGTGCCAGCTCCAGGGACCCGAACACTGAAGCTTTCTTT. This translates into CASSRDPNTEAFF.

The chain carries TRBV25-1 and TRBJ2-5; unclear D gene. Germline V gene data show CDR1 as MGHDK and CDR2 as SYGVNS. The CDR3 contains 13 residues. Trimming removed 0 bases from V and 5 bases from J, with 7 bases in between. CDR3 sequence reads: CASSEYPGETQYF. DNA for the CDR3: TGTGCCAGCAGTGAATATCCCGGGGAGACCCAGTACTTC.

The chain joins TRBV6-6 to TRBJ2-7, with D perhaps given as TRBD1 or TRBD2 (6 bases each). Trimming removed 6 bases from V and 3 bases from J, with 18 bases in between. The germline V gene encodes CDR1 MNHNY and CDR2 SVGAGI (reference sequence). The CDR3 sequence is 15 residues long. CDR3 protein: CASSPGGAASYEQYF. In nucleotides, the CDR3 is TGTGCCAGCAGCCCCGGGGGCGCAGCGAGCTACGAGCAGTACTTC.

The chain combines TRBV7-2 with TRBJ1-2, with 7 bases aligning to TRBD1. V was clipped by 5 bases and J by 4 bases; unmatched bases: 7. The germline V gene encodes CDR1 SGHTA and CDR2 FQGNSA. The CDR3 covers 14 residues. CDR3 region: CASSPRTGSYGYTF. In DNA, the CDR3 is TGTGCCAGCAGCCCCAGGACAGGTAGCTATGGCTACACCTTC.

The genes are TRBV6-4 and TRBJ2-3; 8 positions agree with TRBD2. The CDR3 length is 16 residues. Germline-derived CDR1 and CDR2 are MRHNA and SNTAGT. With 2 bases clipped from V and 2 bases from J, the junction kept 6 bases outside the gene matches. The CDR3 is CASSDTSGSDTDTQYF. The CDR3 coding sequence is TGTGCCAGCAGTGACACCAGCGGGAGTGACACAGATACGCAGTATTTT.

This clone was recorded a few times. This chain uses TRBV5-1 with TRBJ1-1; TRBD1 agrees at 7 bases. The CDR3 extends over 13 amino acids. V dropped 1 base and J dropped 6; count of bases not matched to a gene: 3. Per germline, CDR1 SGHRS and CDR2 YFSETQ. The CDR3 reads CASSLNRGAEAFF. CDR3 nucleotides: TGCGCCAGCAGCTTGAACAGGGGTGCTGAAGCTTTCTTT.

The table lists this clone with a count of one. V and J are TRBV18 and TRBJ2-3; 13 bases map to TRBD2. Germline V gives CDR1 KGHSH, CDR2 LQKENI. The CDR3 is 18 amino acids. Unmatched junction bases numbered 8, after V lost 5 bases and J lost 0 bases. CDR3 sequence (DNA): TGTGCCAGCTCAAACCCGGGACTAGCGGGGTATAGCACAGATACGCAGTATTTT. Amino acid sequence: CASSNPGLAGYSTDTQYF.

This clone was seen a handful of times. The chain employs TRBV2 and TRBJ2-2; possible D gene TRBD1, 5 bases. V was pared by 11 bases and J by 0 bases, with 13 bases between. Germline CDR1 SNHLY, CDR2 FYNNEI. The CDR3 contains 14 residues. As DNA, the CDR3 is TGTGCCGGTAGACAGAGCGCGAACACCGGGGAGCTGTTTTTT. This codes for CAGRQSANTGELFF.

J is TRBJ1-6 and V is TRBV18, with 8 bases aligning to TRBD1. This CDR3 has 16 residues. With V trimmed by 4 bases and J by 5 bases, 7 bases remained unmatched. In germline, CDR1 is KGHSH, CDR2 LQKENI. CDR3 sequence (DNA): TGTGCCAGCTCACAAGGACAGGGTGCAGATAATTCACCCCTCCACTTT. Translated: CASSQGQGADNSPLHF.

In its sample, this clone was seen once. The chain carries TRBV19 and TRBJ1-2; D is perhaps TRBD1 (6 bases). The germline V and J ends were trimmed by 7 bases and 4 bases, with 22 bases remaining between them. This CDR3 spans 16 amino acids. Germline loops: CDR1 LNHDA, CDR2 SQIVND (reference sequence). Written as DNA, the CDR3 is TGTGCCAGTACCCTTCTGGGGGCCCAGGGCAGCTATGGCTACACCTTC. It is translated as CASTLLGAQGSYGYTF.

The chain employs TRBV6-1 and TRBJ2-7; D gene ambiguous. The germline V and J ends were trimmed by 2 bases and 6 bases, with 14 bases remaining between them. The CDR3 covers 14 residues. The germline gives CDR1 MNHNS, CDR2 SASEGT. The CDR3 bases are TGTGCCAGCAGTGAAAGGACGGTGCGTTCCGAGCAGTACTTC. It yields the protein CASSERTVRSEQYF.

The chain has TRBV6-1 and TRBJ1-2; unclear D gene. Trimming pared 0 bases from V and 8 bases from J, leaving 22 bases between. This CDR3 is built from 17 residues. Germline V lookup: CDR1 MNHNS, CDR2 SASEGT. As DNA, the CDR3 is TGTGCCAGCAGTGAAGCTAAAGCACCCACTCGGGCGGGGGGCTACACCTTC. Its protein is CASSEAKAPTRAGGYTF.

V gene TRBV19 combines with J gene TRBJ1-4, with a tentative D call TRBD1 (6 bases). Per germline, CDR1 LNHDA and CDR2 SQIVND (reference sequence). This CDR3 has 14 amino acids. V was pared by 1 base and J by 7 bases, with 10 bases between. This CDR3 reads CASSIGAGVEKLFF. CDR3 nucleotides: TGTGCCAGTAGTATAGGGGCAGGGGTTGAAAAACTGTTTTTT.

This clone has just one count. The chain has TRBV2 and TRBJ1-4, with D unresolved. Germline-derived CDR1 and CDR2 are SNHLY and FYNNEI. Trimming left V 6 bases short and J 0 bases short, with 8 bases between. The CDR3 is 14 amino acids. The CDR3: CASRISATNEKLFF. Written as DNA, the CDR3 is TGTGCCAGCAGGATCAGTGCAACTAATGAAAAACTGTTTTTT.

This chain uses TRBV5-8 with TRBJ1-6; no clear D gene. The CDR3 consists of 16 residues. Per germline, CDR1 SGHTS and CDR2 YDEGEE. Trimming stripped 1 base from V and 1 base from J, with 9 bases between. As DNA, the CDR3 is TGTGCCAGCAGCTTGTATTCGGTTTCCTATAATTCACCCCTCCACTTT. Its translation is CASSLYSVSYNSPLHF.

The genes are TRBV6-5 and TRBJ2-7; no definite D call. The CDR3 spans 14 residues. Per the germline V gene, CDR1 is MNHEY and CDR2 is SVGAGI. The V end lost 7 bases, the J end lost 0 bases, and 13 bases lay between the germline ends. The CDR3 loop is CASTPFRASYEQYF. The CDR3 nucleotides are TGTGCCAGCACCCCCTTTCGGGCCTCCTACGAGCAGTACTTC.